This entry lists 28 T cell receptor beta chains sequenced from one sample in a study of T cells in Graves' hyperthyroidism and ophthalmopathy. Template material for amplifying TCR beta CDR3 regions consisted of RNA transcripts. A first-round RT-PCR of the TCR CDR3 used the HTBI primer set. TCRdb used MiXCR to reprocess the multiplex PCR reads, holding one entry per CDR3 protein. Of under 350,000 distinct CDR3 sequences listed, approximately 13% were seen once; the top ten hold roughly 7.7%. The sequenced sample consisted of blood. These receptors were collected from a woman aged 40 to 55 with Graves' hyperthyroidism.

V usage is TRBV27 and J usage is TRBJ1-1, with D unclear. V lost 4 bases, J lost 10 bases, and 16 bases lay in between. The CDR3 covers 13 residues. Per germline, CDR1 MNHEY and CDR2 SMNVEV (reference sequence). CDR3 sequence reads: CASSSPFGPAAFF. The CDR3 DNA reads as TGTGCCAGCAGTTCCCCTTTTGGGCCTGCAGCTTTCTTT.

J is TRBJ2-7 and V is TRBV9; 14 positions match TRBD2. Germline V gives CDR1 SGDLS, CDR2 YYNGEE. Trimming took 3 bases from V and 3 from J; bases not matched to a gene: 14. The CDR3 length is 19 residues. In DNA, the CDR3 is TGTGCCAGCAGCGCCAATCCGGGACTAGCGGGAGAAGAGGACTACGAGCAGTACTTC. Translation: CASSANPGLAGEEDYEQYF. The full variable domain, with the rest looked up from reference TRBV9 and TRBJ2-7, is DSGVTQTPKHLITATGQRVTLRCSPRSGDLSVYWYQQSLDQGLQFLIQYYNGEERAKGNILERFSAQQFPDLHSELNLSSLELGDSALYFCASSANPGLAGEEDYEQYFGPGTRLTVT.

The chain recombines TRBV6-1 with TRBJ2-1; 8 nucleotides match TRBD2. The CDR3 consists of 13 residues. V lost 10 bases and J lost 7; bases outside the gene matches: 9. Germline V lookup: CDR1 MNHNS, CDR2 SASEGT. CDR3 sequence (DNA): TGTGCCACGCAGCGGGAGACGGGAAATGAGCAGTTCTTC. It is translated as CATQRETGNEQFF.

This clonotype showed up just a few times. The chain uses TRBV24-1 and TRBJ2-2; D is uncertain. Germline-derived CDR1 and CDR2 are KGHDR and SFDVKD. The CDR3 extends over 13 amino acids. The V gene lost 4 bases and the J gene lost 1 base, with 3 bases spanning the gap. Here the CDR3 reads CATSEKNTGELFF. The CDR3 nucleotides read TGTGCCACCAGTGAGAAGAACACCGGGGAGCTGTTTTTT.

This clonotype showed up many times. The chain links TRBV6-1 to TRBJ1-5, with 9 positions matching TRBD1. Germline V CDR1 and CDR2: MNHNS, SASEGT. The CDR3 loop spans 14 amino acids. The trim removed 6 bases at V and 2 bases at J, leaving 2 bases unmatched. The CDR3 DNA reads as TGTGCCAGCAGGAGGACAGGGGGCAATCAGCCCCAGCATTTT. It specifies CASRRTGGNQPQHF.

This clonotype was observed many times. The chain couples TRBV7-9 to TRBJ1-2; D is perhaps TRBD1 (6 bases). CDR3 length: 12 amino acids. The V and J ends lost 8 bases and 2 bases respectively, with 9 bases between them. Germline V CDR1 and CDR2: SEHNR, FQNEAQ (reference sequence). CDR3 loop: CASGRGNYGYTF. Written as DNA, the CDR3 is TGTGCCAGCGGTAGGGGGAACTATGGCTACACCTTC.

This clonotype has a count of ten or more. V gene TRBV6-1 combines with J gene TRBJ2-7, with TRBD2 matching over 10 bases. The V and J ends lost 6 bases and 3 bases, in that order; junction bases with no gene match: 11. From germline, CDR1 is MNHNS and CDR2 SASEGT. The CDR3 has 16 amino acids. The CDR3 loop is CASRPGGTSVLYEQYF. The CDR3 DNA follows: TGTGCCAGCAGACCCGGGGGGACTAGCGTCCTCTACGAGCAGTACTTC.

At least ten counts were recorded for this clonotype. The rearrangement joins TRBV10-3 to TRBJ2-5, with D perhaps matching TRBD2 (7 bases). Trimming took off 2 bases at V and 4 bases at J, with 11 bases between the two ends. The CDR3 covers 14 residues. Germline V gene data show CDR1 as ENHRY and CDR2 as SYGVKD. Here the CDR3 reads CAISEGGGGETQYF. CDR3 nucleotides: TGTGCCATCAGTGAGGGGGGGGGCGGAGAGACCCAGTACTTC.

This clonotype was counted ten times or more. The V and J genes are TRBV12-3 or TRBV12-4 and TRBJ2-3; D ambiguous. Trimming pared 7 bases from V and 6 bases from J, leaving 8 bases between. CDR3 length equals 11 residues. The CDR3 DNA reads as TGTGCCAGCAAGAGGCGGGATACGCAGTATTTT. This encodes CASKRRDTQYF.

V is TRBV2 and J is TRBJ1-4, with unresolved D. The CDR3 spans 16 residues. In germline, CDR1 is SNHLY, CDR2 FYNNEI. Trimming removed 3 bases from V and 4 bases from J, with 15 bases in between. CDR3 DNA: TGTGCCAGCAGTGACACCGGAGGGCAAGTTAATGAAAAACTGTTTTTT. It specifies CASSDTGGQVNEKLFF.

The J gene is TRBJ1-5, the V gene TRBV6-5, with no clear D. Germline-derived CDR1 and CDR2 are MNHEY and SVGAGI. Trimming removed 7 bases at V and 4 bases at J, with 20 bases between. The length of the CDR3 is 16 residues. The CDR3 DNA reads TGTGCCAGCATTTATTCTGGTACCCAGGATAATCAGCCCCAGCATTTT. It encodes CASIYSGTQDNQPQHF.

This clonotype was seen a few times. This sequence joins TRBV3-1 and TRBJ2-7; tentatively, D is TRBD2 (5 bases). Germline CDR1 reads LGHDT; CDR2 reads YNNKEL (reference sequence). The CDR3 covers 14 residues. V was cut by 1 base and J by 0 bases, with 7 bases left in between. For the CDR3, the DNA is TGTGCCAGCAGCCAAGCGCTAGCCTCCTACGAGCAGTACTTC. Residues: CASSQALASYEQYF.

This clonotype has just a few counts. The chain recombines TRBV14 with TRBJ2-1; maybe TRBD1 (5 bases). Germline CDR1 and CDR2: SGHDN and FVKESK. Deletions cut 1 base from V and 5 bases from J, with 9 bases between. The CDR3 length is 14 residues. CDR3 coding DNA: TGTGCCAGCAGCCAAGGACAGAAAAACAATGAGCAGTTCTTC. Protein sequence: CASSQGQKNNEQFF.

This clonotype has ten or more counts. J is TRBJ2-7 and V is TRBV2; 10 nucleotides agree with TRBD1. The CDR3 length is 13 residues. Trimming took 8 bases from V and 3 from J; bases not matched to a gene: 4. Germline V CDR1 and CDR2: SNHLY, FYNNEI. The CDR3 protein is CASGTGAFYEQYF. In DNA, the CDR3 is TGTGCCAGCGGGACAGGGGCGTTCTACGAGCAGTACTTC.

CDR3 loop: CASSYSRRGNPYNSPLHF. CDR3 nucleotides: TGTGCCAGCAGTTACTCGCGGCGGGGTAACCCCTATAATTCACCCCTCCACTTT. This chain connects TRBV6-6 to TRBJ1-6, with no clear D. Trimming cost V 0 bases and J 2 bases, with 14 bases left between them. The germline CDR1 and CDR2 sequences are MNHNY and SVGAGI (reference sequence). The CDR3 extends over 18 amino acids.

The CDR3 protein is CAWSAPGQGAINYGYTF. The CDR3 region has the DNA TGTGCCTGGAGTGCGCCGGGACAGGGGGCGATAAACTATGGCTACACCTTC. The rearrangement joins TRBV30 to TRBJ1-2; 12 bases map to TRBD1. Germline V gives CDR1 GTSNPN, CDR2 SVGIG (reference sequence). This CDR3 has 17 residues. The ends lost 1 base at V and 2 bases at J; junction bases unmatched: 8. The full variable domain, rest sourced from reference TRBV30 and TRBJ1-2, is SQTIHQWPATLVQPVGSPLSLECTVEGTSNPNLYWYRQAAGRGLQLLFYSVGIGQISSEVPQNLSASRPQDRQFILSSKKLLLSDSGFYLCAWSAPGQGAINYGYTFGSGTRLTVV.

This clonotype was seen at least ten times. This sequence joins TRBV7-3 and TRBJ1-1; TRBD1 agrees at 8 bases. Germline V CDR1 and CDR2: SGHTA, FQGTGA. V shed 4 bases, J shed 4 bases, and the junction held 5 bases outside the gene matches. CDR3 size: 14 residues. In DNA, the CDR3 is TGTGCCAGCAGCTCACAGGGGGTAGGCACTGAAGCTTTCTTT. It specifies CASSSQGVGTEAFF. Full variable domain (missing parts from reference TRBV7-3 and TRBJ1-1): GAGVSQTPSNKVTEKGKYVELRCDPISGHTALYWYRQSLGQGPEFLIYFQGTGAADDSGLPNDRFFAVRPEGSVSTLKIQRTERGDSAVYLCASSSQGVGTEAFFGQGTRLTVV.

This clonotype was found many times. The chain recombines TRBV27 with TRBJ1-2; D may be TRBD1 (6 bases). The length of the CDR3 is 15 residues. Germline V lookup: CDR1 MNHEY, CDR2 SMNVEV (reference sequence). V lost 0 bases to trimming and J lost 6 bases, with 14 bases between them. Written as DNA, the CDR3 is TGTGCCAGCAGTTTATCGCTAACAGGGTTGGATGGCTACACCTTC. Translating it yields CASSLSLTGLDGYTF.

This clonotype showed up many times. This chain connects TRBV24-1 to TRBJ1-5, with TRBD1 matching 9 bases. Germline CDR1 KGHDR, CDR2 SFDVKD. The CDR3 contains 17 residues. V lost 2 bases and J lost 5; bases outside the gene matches: 9. The chain's CDR3 is CATSDSGTGFLDQPQHF. CDR3 nucleotides: TGTGCCACCAGTGATTCCGGGACAGGGTTTTTGGATCAGCCCCAGCATTTT.

This clonotype was counted a few times. CDR3 in DNA: TGCAGTGCTGGAGGACAGGGCCTTAGCTCCTACAATGAGCAGTTCTTC. This translates into CSAGGQGLSSYNEQFF. This chain links TRBV20-1 with TRBJ2-1, with 8 bases lining up with TRBD1. Germline CDR1 is DFQATT and CDR2 is SNEGSKA (reference sequence). The CDR3 contains 16 residues. Trimming took 5 bases from V and 0 from J; bases not matched to a gene: 9.

This clonotype was seen many times. V gene TRBV27 combines with J gene TRBJ2-1, with D possibly being TRBD2 (6 bases). The germline V gene has CDR1 MNHEY and CDR2 SMNVEV (reference sequence). CDR3 length: 13 amino acids. V dropped 7 bases and J dropped 7 bases, with 14 bases sitting between them. In DNA, the CDR3 is TGTGCCAGCACCAGAGCCGGGGGTAATGAGCAGTTCTTC. Its protein product is CASTRAGGNEQFF.

This clonotype was observed once. Since a much larger clone is just one base distant, this may be a read error. The chain recombines TRBV10-3 with TRBJ2-3; 8 nucleotides line up with TRBD2. The CDR3 contains 19 residues. Per germline, CDR1 ENHRY and CDR2 SYGVKD. This chain's CDR3 is CASSPGGRKSGTSIDTQYF. The CDR3 DNA follows: TGTGCCAGCAGCCCGGGGGGGCGGAAAAGCGGGACAAGCATAGATACGCAGTATTTT.

The chain carries TRBV10-3 and TRBJ2-2; a possible D gene is TRBD1 (6 bases). Germline V gene sequence: CDR1 ENHRY, CDR2 SYGVKD. The CDR3 is 15 residues long. The ends were cut back, 2 bases at V and 4 bases at J, with 11 bases in the middle. CDR3 residues: CAISEPDRGTGELFF. The CDR3 region has the DNA TGTGCCATCAGTGAGCCGGACAGAGGCACCGGGGAGCTGTTTTTT.

This clonotype has a count of ten or more. The rearrangement links TRBV2 to TRBJ1-5; TRBD1 matches 7 bases. The V gene end was trimmed by 6 bases and the J gene end by 4 bases; junction bases not matched to a gene: 9. The CDR3 extends over 15 amino acids. Germline CDR1 is SNHLY and CDR2 is FYNNEI. The CDR3 here is CASRDRTGLNQPQHF. The CDR3 nucleotides are TGTGCCAGCAGAGACCGGACAGGACTAAATCAGCCCCAGCATTTT.

V usage is TRBV7-9 and J usage is TRBJ1-2, with D perhaps TRBD1 (5 bases). CDR3 length equals 13 residues. V lost 1 base and J lost 11, with 14 bases in between. Germline CDR1 reads SEHNR; CDR2 reads FQNEAQ (reference sequence). CDR3 loop: CASSLEAGKRYTF. The DNA of the CDR3 is TGTGCCAGCAGCTTAGAAGCAGGGAAGAGGTACACCTTC.

This clonotype was counted only a few times. V and J are TRBV6-4 and TRBJ2-1, with D perhaps TRBD1 or TRBD2 (6 bases each). Trimming took 3 bases from V and 8 from J, leaving 17 bases between them. Germline V gene lookup returns CDR1 MRHNA and CDR2 SNTAGT. The CDR3 contains 15 residues. For the CDR3, the DNA is TGTGCCAGCAGTGATAATGGCGGGACAAGCGATGAGCAGTTCTTC. Translated: CASSDNGGTSDEQFF.

This clonotype was picked up many times. This chain connects TRBV7-3 to TRBJ2-3; D is unclear. Germline V gene sequence: CDR1 SGHTA, CDR2 FQGTGA. With 5 bases removed from V and 10 bases from J, the gap between germline ends came to 16 bases. The CDR3 contains 13 residues. The CDR3 spells CASSPYLGLAQYF. The CDR3 nucleotides read TGTGCCAGCAGCCCTTATTTAGGGTTGGCGCAGTATTTT. The full variable domain, its missing parts supplied by reference TRBV7-3 and TRBJ2-3, is GAGVSQTPSNKVTEKGKYVELRCDPISGHTALYWYRQSLGQGPEFLIYFQGTGAADDSGLPNDRFFAVRPEGSVSTLKIQRTERGDSAVYLCASSPYLGLAQYFGPGTRLTVL.

This clonotype was detected a few times. This rearrangement joins TRBV7-3 to TRBJ1-6, with no clear D. V gave up 3 bases and J gave up 6 bases, with 3 bases separating them. In germline, CDR1 is SGHTA, CDR2 FQGTGA. The CDR3 is 12 amino acids. The CDR3 DNA reads TGTGCCAGCAGCTTCCCTAATTCACCCCTCCACTTT. Translating gives CASSFPNSPLHF.